This T cell receptor (beta chain) was retrieved from a study of blood T cell repertoires in COVID-19. Sequencing was performed with immunoSEQ multiplex PCR; in TCRdb, only in-frame clones are kept and a portion is missing. The sample holds about 280,000 clones, around 90% seen once. Deletions cut 6 bases from V and 4 bases from J, with 9 bases between. Germline V lookup: CDR1 MNHEY, CDR2 SVGEGT. The CDR3 length is 12 residues. The clonotype was recovered from a woman between 18 and 29 years old with acute COVID-19. The rearrangement uses TRBV6-2 or TRBV6-3 and TRBJ1-2; weak D call: TRBD1 (5 bases). The sequenced sample consisted of PBMCs or T cells enriched from blood (not recorded which). For the CDR3, the DNA is TGTGCCAGCAGCCAGGACACCTATGGCTACACCTTC. This gives the protein CASSQDTYGYTF.